The 12 T cell receptor beta chains listed next were all sequenced from one sample in a study of T cell changes during pregnancy in multiple sclerosis. The data were produced by immunoSEQ multiplex PCR, yet TCRdb's version contains in-frame clones alone and is incomplete. The data contain under 75,000 clones, 85% to 95% of them seen just once; the ten biggest clones take up approximately 3.4%. The specimen comprised CD8+ T cells from peripheral blood mononuclear cells, sampled in the second trimester of pregnancy. The source is a female donor with multiple sclerosis, enrolled in a pregnancy study.

The genes are TRBV27 and TRBJ2-7; D gene unclear. This CDR3 is built from 11 residues. Germline V gene lookup returns CDR1 MNHEY and CDR2 SMNVEV (reference sequence). V was cut by 6 bases and J by 4 bases, with 7 bases left in between. The DNA of the CDR3 is TGTGCCAGCAGCACCAGTTACGAGCAGTACTTC. Its translation is CASSTSYEQYF.

The chain couples TRBV30 to TRBJ2-7, with 11 nucleotides matching TRBD1. The V gene's germline CDR1 is GTSNPN and CDR2 SVGIG (reference sequence). The CDR3 length is 13 residues. Unmatched junction bases numbered 4, after V lost 4 bases and J lost 5 bases. In nucleotides, the CDR3 is TGTGCCTGGAACAAGGGACAGGGGGACGAGCAGTACTTC. Encoded protein: CAWNKGQGDEQYF.

This sequence joins TRBV9 and TRBJ2-3, with 7 bases that match TRBD2. CDR1 SGDLS and CDR2 YYNGEE come from the germline V gene. The V gene end was trimmed by 3 bases and the J gene end by 2 bases; junction bases not matched to a gene: 9. CDR3 length: 16 amino acids. This CDR3 is CASSDGAGPFTDTQYF. The CDR3 DNA follows: TGTGCCAGCAGCGACGGAGCGGGACCTTTCACAGATACGCAGTATTTT.

The chain couples TRBV6-4 to TRBJ1-5; 10 bases are shared with TRBD1. V lost 5 bases to trimming and J lost 2 bases; unmatched junction nucleotides: 3. The germline CDR1 and CDR2 sequences are MRHNA and SNTAGT. The CDR3 has 15 amino acids. The CDR3 loop reads CASSPGTGGNQPQHF. In DNA, the CDR3 is TGTGCCAGCAGTCCTGGGACAGGGGGCAATCAGCCCCAGCATTTT.

The chain recombines TRBV6-4 with TRBJ2-3; 10 bases agree with TRBD2. Germline assignment: CDR1 MRHNA and CDR2 SNTAGT. J lost 0 bases, V lost 4 bases, and 1 base had no gene match. The CDR3 totals 15 residues. CDR3 sequence (DNA): TGTGCCAGCAGTGCGACTAGCGGGAGCACAGATACGCAGTATTTT. Translated, it gives CASSATSGSTDTQYF.

For this clone: The sample contains more than one DNA sequence encoding this CDR3. This chain uses TRBV9 with TRBJ2-2; D unresolved. This CDR3 is 15 amino acids long. V lost 2 bases, J lost 1 base, and 9 bases lay in between. Germline V CDR1 and CDR2: SGDLS, YYNGEE. The CDR3 here is CASSVGGLNTGELFF. As DNA, the CDR3 is TGTGCCAGCAGCGTTGGCGGCTTGAACACCGGGGAGCTGTTTTTT.

V and J are TRBV4-3 and TRBJ1-5; TRBD1 agrees at 8 bases. Per the germline V gene, CDR1 is LGHNA and CDR2 is YSLEER. The CDR3 consists of 15 residues. J lost 6 bases, V lost 4 bases, and 8 bases had no gene match. The CDR3 sequence is CASSPTGGPSQPQHF. CDR3 DNA: TGCGCCAGCAGCCCCACAGGGGGTCCGAGTCAGCCCCAGCATTTT.

The rearrangement joins TRBV6-5 to TRBJ2-1; D is unresolved. CDR1 is MNHEY, CDR2 SVGAGI, per germline. V was trimmed by 6 bases and J by 7 bases, leaving 16 bases between them. The CDR3 loop spans 14 amino acids. CDR3 region: CASSPTYSMNEQFF. The CDR3 DNA follows: TGTGCCAGCAGCCCCACCTATTCGATGAATGAGCAGTTCTTC.

The chain carries TRBV9 and TRBJ1-1, with D uncertain. The CDR3 is made up of 14 amino acids. Trimming removed 3 bases from V and 3 bases from J, with 12 bases in between. CDR1 is SGDLS, CDR2 YYNGEE, per germline. The CDR3 loop is CASSAHLSDTEAFF. As DNA, the CDR3 is TGTGCCAGCAGCGCACACCTCAGTGACACTGAAGCTTTCTTT.

The rearrangement joins TRBV5-4 to TRBJ2-7, with D possibly matching TRBD2 (6 bases). This CDR3 is built from 15 residues. Between the trimmed V and J ends, which lost 0 bases and 0 bases, there was a span of 10 bases. Germline V CDR1 and CDR2: SGHNT, YYREEE (reference sequence). The CDR3 region has the DNA TGTGCCAGCAGCTTGGAGGGAGGTAGCTCCTACGAGCAGTACTTC. Its protein is CASSLEGGSSYEQYF.

This chain connects TRBV5-6 to TRBJ1-4; TRBD1 is a possible D gene (5 bases). V lost 3 bases to trimming and J lost 4 bases, with 13 bases between them. The CDR3 is made up of 15 amino acids. CDR1 is SGHDT, CDR2 YYEEEE, per germline. This CDR3 reads CASSWGSGVNEKLFF. CDR3 nucleotide sequence: TGTGCCAGCAGCTGGGGGTCGGGGGTTAATGAAAAACTGTTTTTT.

The genes are TRBV25-1 and TRBJ1-1; perhaps TRBD1 as D (6 bases). V lost 3 bases, J lost 4 bases, and 9 bases lay in between. Germline CDR1 and CDR2: MGHDK and SYGVNS. CDR3 size: 13 residues. Here the CDR3 DNA reads TGTGCCAGCAGTGACAGGGGAAGCACTGAAGCTTTCTTT. Translating it yields CASSDRGSTEAFF.